The 11 T cell receptor beta chains reported below all come from one sample, sequenced in a study of blood T cell repertoires in COVID-19. The assay was immunoSEQ multiplex PCR, and TCRdb's table has in-frame clones only and misses some. The sample includes some 200,000 clones, 80% to 90% of them seen just once. Sample: peripheral blood. These receptors were collected from a man between 18 and 35 years old with active or convalescent COVID-19.

This clone occurred once. The genes are TRBV28 and TRBJ1-2; tentatively, D is TRBD1 (6 bases). Trimming took 6 bases from V and 4 from J, leaving 15 bases between them. Germline V CDR1 and CDR2: MDHEN, SYDVKM. The CDR3 has 14 residues. This chain's CDR3 is CASSTDRFGYGYTF. CDR3 DNA sequence: TGTGCCAGCAGCACCGACAGGTTTGGCTATGGCTACACCTTC.

V is TRBV9 and J is TRBJ1-1, with 8 nucleotides matching TRBD1. The CDR3 runs to 16 residues. The junction had 6 bases not matched to a gene; V was cut back by 2 bases and J by 0 bases. Germline V lookup: CDR1 SGDLS, CDR2 YYNGEE. CDR3 in amino acids: CASSVRDRYMNTEAFF. DNA for the CDR3: TGTGCCAGCAGCGTGAGGGACAGGTACATGAACACTGAAGCTTTCTTT.

This clone was observed once. The V call is TRBV5-4, the J call TRBJ2-7; a weak D match, TRBD1 (6 bases). In germline, CDR1 is SGHNT, CDR2 YYREEE (reference sequence). The ends were cut back, 0 bases at V and 3 bases at J, with 10 bases in the middle. The CDR3 runs to 14 residues. The CDR3 sequence is CASSLGQASYEQYF. The DNA for the CDR3 is TGTGCCAGCAGCTTGGGACAGGCGAGCTACGAGCAGTACTTC.

The chain employs TRBV19 and TRBJ2-7; TRBD1 matches 7 bases. The CDR3 runs to 15 residues. The germline V gene encodes CDR1 LNHDA and CDR2 SQIVND (reference sequence). The ends lost 3 bases at V and 2 bases at J; junction bases unmatched: 7. CDR3 residues: CASSMFGTATYEQYF. CDR3 in DNA: TGTGCCAGTAGTATGTTTGGGACAGCTACCTACGAGCAGTACTTC.

The rearrangement links TRBV5-4 to TRBJ2-7; 7 bases match TRBD1. The CDR3 length is 14 residues. Losses at the gene ends were 3 bases for V and 0 bases for J; bases not matched to a gene: 3. CDR1 and CDR2 (germline): SGHNT, YYREEE (reference sequence). CDR3 nucleotides: TGTGCCAGCAGCTCACGACAGGGCTCCTACGAGCAGTACTTC. Its protein product is CASSSRQGSYEQYF.

The chain recombines TRBV27 with TRBJ1-2, with D perhaps matching TRBD1 (6 bases). Germline CDR1 is MNHEY and CDR2 is SMNVEV (reference sequence). This CDR3 has 12 amino acids. Trimming removed 10 bases at V and 2 bases at J, with 11 bases between. DNA of the CDR3: TGTGCCACCCTCGACAGGAACTATGGCTACACCTTC. It encodes CATLDRNYGYTF.

The chain recombines TRBV30 with TRBJ2-7; a possible D gene is TRBD2 (5 bases). Germline V gene lookup returns CDR1 GTSNPN and CDR2 SVGIG (reference sequence). This CDR3 region has 11 residues. The V end was cut by 3 bases, the J end by 2 bases, with 5 bases between. For the CDR3, the DNA is TGTGCCTGGAGCGGGACCTACGAGCAGTACTTC. This codes for CAWSGTYEQYF.

The chain employs TRBV9 and TRBJ2-5; D is perhaps TRBD1 (5 bases). Germline CDR1 and CDR2: SGDLS and YYNGEE. The CDR3 extends over 14 amino acids. Trimming took off 2 bases at V and 2 bases at J, with 10 bases between the two ends. CDR3 bases: TGTGCCAGCAGCGTTACAGGAGCTCAAGAGACCCAGTACTTC. Amino acids: CASSVTGAQETQYF.

In DNA, the CDR3 is TGTGCCAGCAGTTACCTGGGGGGACTGAACACTGAAGCTTTCTTT. Translation gives CASSYLGGLNTEAFF. V and J are TRBV13 and TRBJ1-1, with a possible D match to TRBD1 (5 bases). This CDR3 has 15 amino acids. Germline assignment: CDR1 PRHDT and CDR2 FYEKMQ (reference sequence). V was clipped by 6 bases and J by 0 bases, with 14 bases between them. Based on the CDR3 plus reference TRBV13 and TRBJ1-1, the full variable domain is AAGVIQSPRHLIKEKRETATLKCYPIPRHDTVYWYQQGPGQDPQFLISFYEKMQSDKGSIPDRFSAQQFSDYHSELNMSSLELGDSALYFCASSYLGGLNTEAFFGQGTRLTVV.

V is TRBV15 and J is TRBJ2-3, with 9 bases that match TRBD2. The CDR3 loop spans 15 amino acids. CDR1 and CDR2 from the germline V gene are LNHNV and YYDKDF (reference sequence). Unmatched junction bases numbered 4, after V lost 6 bases and J lost 0 bases. This chain's CDR3 is CATRAGGISTDTQYF. CDR3 nucleotide sequence: TGTGCCACCAGGGCGGGAGGGATTAGCACAGATACGCAGTATTTT. Drawing the rest from reference TRBV15 and TRBJ2-3, the complete variable domain is DAMVIQNPRYQVTQFGKPVTLSCSQTLNHNVMYWYQQKSSQAPKLLFHYYDKDFNNEADTPDNFQSRRPNTSFCFLDIRSPGLGDTAMYLCATRAGGISTDTQYFGPGTRLTVL.

The chain carries TRBV7-6 and TRBJ1-5; no clear D gene. Between the trimmed V and J ends, which lost 2 bases and 3 bases, there was a span of 5 bases. This CDR3 is 13 amino acids long. Germline CDR1 SGHVS, CDR2 FNYEAQ. This CDR3 reads CASSLSPNQPQHF. DNA for the CDR3: TGTGCCAGCAGCTTAAGCCCCAATCAGCCCCAGCATTTT.